The clone carrying this T cell receptor (beta chain) was seen a handful of times. No antigen is known for it. These data come from a study of T cell repertoires in cytomegalovirus infection. In TCRdb, the reads were re-called with MiXCR into one record per CDR3 protein. This sample has about 830,000 distinct CDR3 sequences; 32% occur once, and the top ten carry about an eighth. Study-wide results and limits: Accumulated public TCR beta family frequency recognized individuals carrying CMV together with the relevant HLA.

Germline V gene lookup returns CDR1 SGHTS and CDR2 YDEGEE. The ends were cut back, 1 base at V and 5 bases at J, with 15 bases in the middle. This CDR3 comprises 15 residues. This clonotype originated in a human donor in good health (CMV status not recorded). Some clones in this sample may be carry-over from other donors' samples. The source was cultured CD8+ T cells from PBMCs, collected from culture after CMV antigen stimulation. This sequence joins TRBV5-8 and TRBJ2-5; TRBD2 might be the D (6 bases). The CDR3 nucleotides are TGTGCCAGCAGCTTGTGGGACTCAAGGCCGGAGACCCAGTACTTC. Amino acid sequence: CASSLWDSRPETQYF.